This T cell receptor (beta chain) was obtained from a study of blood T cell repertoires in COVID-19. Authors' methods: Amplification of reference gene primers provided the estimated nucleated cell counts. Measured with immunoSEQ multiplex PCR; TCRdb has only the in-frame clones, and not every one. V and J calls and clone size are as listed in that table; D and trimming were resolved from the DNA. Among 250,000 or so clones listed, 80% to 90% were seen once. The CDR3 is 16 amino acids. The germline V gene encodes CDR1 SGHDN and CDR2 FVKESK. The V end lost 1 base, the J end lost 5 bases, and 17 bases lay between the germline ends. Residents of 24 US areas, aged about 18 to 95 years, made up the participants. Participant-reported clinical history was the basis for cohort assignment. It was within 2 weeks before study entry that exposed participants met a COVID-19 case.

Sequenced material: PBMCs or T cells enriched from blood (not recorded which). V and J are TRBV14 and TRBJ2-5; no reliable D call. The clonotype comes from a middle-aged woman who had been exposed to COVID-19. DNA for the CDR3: TGTGCCAGCAGCCAAGGAGCTATGGCGGCTTCGGAGACCCAGTACTTC. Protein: CASSQGAMAASETQYF.